This T cell receptor (beta chain) was recorded in a study of regulatory T cells in long-lasting Graves disease. Study conclusions and caveats: Favored usage of TRBV28, TRBJ1-2 and TRBJ2-5 was recorded in persistent disease.

This clonotype came up a few times. The antigen is undetermined. Per the germline V gene, CDR1 is DFQATT and CDR2 is SNEGSKA (reference sequence). The V gene lost 6 bases and the J gene lost 2 bases, with 24 bases spanning the gap. The CDR3 contains 17 residues. TCRdb processed the reads anew with MiXCR; each CDR3 protein has one entry. The table records almost 650 distinct CDR3 sequences, 58% of them present only once. Extracted PBMC RNA gave rise to the TCR library. Material: peripheral blood mononuclear cells (PBMCs), obtained with antithyroid drug treatment, in newly diagnosed or persistent Graves disease (not recorded which). The receptor was derived from a female donor with Graves disease. The V and J genes are TRBV20-1 and TRBJ2-3; D is perhaps TRBD1 (7 bases). CDR3 region: CSAKGMEGALPTDTQYF. The CDR3 coding sequence is TGCAGTGCCAAAGGAATGGAGGGGGCTCTCCCCACAGATACGCAGTATTTT.